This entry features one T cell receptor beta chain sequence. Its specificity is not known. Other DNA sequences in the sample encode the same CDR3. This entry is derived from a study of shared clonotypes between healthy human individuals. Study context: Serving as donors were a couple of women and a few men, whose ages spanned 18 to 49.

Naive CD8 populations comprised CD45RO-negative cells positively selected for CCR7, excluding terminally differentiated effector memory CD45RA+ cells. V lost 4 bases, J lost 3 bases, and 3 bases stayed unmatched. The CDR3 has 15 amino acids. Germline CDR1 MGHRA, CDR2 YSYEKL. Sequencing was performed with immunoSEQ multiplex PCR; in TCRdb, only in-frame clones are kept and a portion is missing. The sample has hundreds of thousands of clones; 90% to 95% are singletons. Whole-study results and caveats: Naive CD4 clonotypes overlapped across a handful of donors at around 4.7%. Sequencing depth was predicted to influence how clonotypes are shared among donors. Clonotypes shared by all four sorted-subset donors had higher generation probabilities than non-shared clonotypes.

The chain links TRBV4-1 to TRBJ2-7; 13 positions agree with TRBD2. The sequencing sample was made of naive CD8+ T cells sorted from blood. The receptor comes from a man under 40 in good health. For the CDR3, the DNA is TGCGCCAGCAGCCTAGGGACTAGCGGGAACTACGAGCAGTACTTC. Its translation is CASSLGTSGNYEQYF.